The 4 T cell receptor beta chains reported below all come from one sample, sequenced in a study of control samples from healthy donors and cancer patients. Some clones are missing from TCRdb's copy, which holds only in-frame ones; the method was immunoSEQ multiplex PCR. The sample contains about 47,000 clones, approximately 80% of which appear only once. The sequenced sample consisted of blood. The receptors derive from a man between 65 and 85 years old in good health.

This clone was observed a few times. This chain uses TRBV18 with TRBJ2-1; 12 nucleotides match TRBD2. V lost 2 bases to trimming and J lost 10 bases; unmatched junction nucleotides: 9. The germline V gene has CDR1 KGHSH and CDR2 LQKENI. There are 16 residues in the CDR3. CDR3 DNA sequence: TGTGCCAGCTCACCAAATCTAGCGGGAGGGCCGTGGGAGCAGTTCTTC. Translated: CASSPNLAGGPWEQFF.

The chain uses TRBV12-3 or TRBV12-4 and TRBJ2-4; D uncertain. The CDR3 totals 12 residues. Trimming took 4 bases from V and 4 from J, leaving 5 bases between them. This CDR3 reads CASSWVKNIQYF. CDR3 nucleotides: TGTGCCAGCAGTTGGGTGAAAAACATTCAGTACTTC.

The chain carries TRBV28 and TRBJ2-4, with 7 bases aligning to TRBD2. Trimming removed 3 bases from V and 5 bases from J; junction bases left unmatched: 4. The CDR3 loop spans 14 amino acids. CDR1 is MDHEN and CDR2 is SYDVKM in the germline V gene. CDR3 region: CASSLSGAQNIQYF. In nucleotides, the CDR3 is TGTGCCAGCAGTTTGAGCGGGGCGCAAAACATTCAGTACTTC.

J is TRBJ2-1 and V is TRBV28; 7 bases align to TRBD2. Germline CDR1 and CDR2: MDHEN and SYDVKM. The trim removed 3 bases at V and 4 bases at J, leaving 9 bases unmatched. The CDR3 spans 16 residues. The CDR3 DNA reads as TGTGCCAGCAGTTTCCCAACTAGGGAGGGTTACAATGAGCAGTTCTTC. Translation gives CASSFPTREGYNEQFF.